The 30 T cell receptor beta chains below come from one sample, sequenced in a study of T cell responses to AZD1222 COVID-19 vaccine. Method: immunoSEQ multiplex PCR; TCRdb's copy keeps in-frame clones and lacks some. The sample records approximately 76,000 clones, around nine tenths being singletons. This specimen was peripheral blood, taken on day 0 of MenACWY control vaccination. The receptors derive from an adult in good health.

The V gene is TRBV12-3 or TRBV12-4, the J gene TRBJ1-2; no reliable D call. V lost 0 bases and J lost 4, with 6 bases in between. CDR3 length: 13 residues. CDR3 residues: CASSLARSYGYTF. CDR3 coding DNA: TGTGCCAGCAGTTTAGCGAGGAGCTATGGCTACACCTTC.

The V and J genes are TRBV6-5 and TRBJ1-2, with no clear D. The CDR3 is 13 amino acids. V was cut by 4 bases and J by 5 bases, with 11 bases left in between. Germline CDR1 MNHEY, CDR2 SVGAGI. CDR3 loop: CASSFGIEYGYTF. The CDR3 DNA reads TGTGCCAGCAGTTTCGGGATTGAATATGGCTACACCTTC.

The chain uses TRBV2 and TRBJ2-1; possible D gene TRBD2, 6 bases. V dropped 8 bases and J dropped 5 bases, with 16 bases sitting between them. CDR3 length: 14 amino acids. Germline CDR1 reads SNHLY; CDR2 reads FYNNEI. CDR3 amino acids: CASFQFLANNEQFF. CDR3 DNA: TGTGCCAGCTTCCAGTTCCTAGCGAACAATGAGCAGTTCTTC.

DNA of the CDR3: TGTGCCAGCAGTACGGGGACAGGGGCCTGGCAGCCCCAGCATTTT. Translated: CASSTGTGAWQPQHF. The chain couples TRBV27 to TRBJ1-5; 10 positions agree with TRBD1. The trim removed 5 bases at V and 7 bases at J, leaving 8 bases unmatched. CDR1 is MNHEY, CDR2 SMNVEV, per germline (reference sequence). This CDR3 region has 15 residues.

The V and J genes are TRBV19 and TRBJ1-2; D not resolved. The CDR3 totals 11 residues. Germline CDR1 LNHDA, CDR2 SQIVND (reference sequence). V lost 10 bases and J 8 bases, leaving 14 bases between the germline ends. The CDR3 sequence: CAKSSPIGYTF. The DNA of the CDR3 is TGTGCCAAAAGTTCCCCTATCGGCTACACCTTC.

The chain combines TRBV11-2 with TRBJ1-5; D unresolved. The CDR3 has 12 amino acids. V lost 5 bases and J lost 7, with 9 bases in between. Germline-derived CDR1 and CDR2 are SGHAT and FQNNGV. In DNA form, the CDR3 reads TGTGCCAGCAGCCCAAACGGCCAGCCCCAGCATTTT. Encoded protein: CASSPNGQPQHF.

The V gene is TRBV10-1, the J gene TRBJ2-7; 8 positions agree with TRBD2. Trimming at V came to 6 bases and at J to 7 bases, leaving 11 bases not matched to a gene. Looked up from germline, CDR1 is WNHNN and CDR2 is SYGVQD (reference sequence). This CDR3 is built from 14 residues. CDR3 bases: TGCGCCAGCAGCCCGACTAGCGCACTAGGGGAGCAGTACTTC. Translated: CASSPTSALGEQYF.

The chain uses TRBV19 and TRBJ1-2; D is possibly TRBD1 (5 bases). V was trimmed by 7 bases and J by 3 bases, leaving 18 bases between them. CDR1 and CDR2 (germline): LNHDA, SQIVND (reference sequence). The CDR3 totals 15 residues. CDR3 bases: TGTGCCAGTAACGTTCCCTTGGGGCGCGACTATGGCTACACCTTC. The encoded protein is CASNVPLGRDYGYTF.

The chain has TRBV5-6 and TRBJ2-5; the D is unclear. The ends were cut back, 4 bases at V and 3 bases at J, with 13 bases in the middle. The CDR3 totals 14 residues. Germline V gives CDR1 SGHDT, CDR2 YYEEEE. The CDR3: CASSPSFSKETQYF. CDR3 nucleotide sequence: TGTGCCAGCAGCCCGTCGTTCTCTAAAGAGACCCAGTACTTC.

This clone was recorded only once. The chain links TRBV28 to TRBJ1-1; D ambiguous. CDR1 and CDR2 (germline): MDHEN, SYDVKM. This CDR3 comprises 12 residues. The V end lost 6 bases, the J end lost 12 bases, and 17 bases lay between the germline ends. This chain's CDR3 is CASSLSTRSTFF. CDR3 nucleotides: TGTGCCAGCAGCCTATCGACGAGATCTACTTTCTTT.

The gene calls are TRBV5-1 and TRBJ2-2, with no clear D. The V gene's germline CDR1 is SGHRS and CDR2 YFSETQ. The CDR3 contains 15 residues. V shed 1 base and J shed 4 bases, with 11 bases lying between them. The DNA for the CDR3 is TGCGCCAGCAGCTTGAGTGAACTTTCCACCGGGGAGCTGTTTTTT. Translating gives CASSLSELSTGELFF.

V and J are TRBV18 and TRBJ2-1; 7 nucleotides match TRBD1. The ends lost 2 bases at V and 8 bases at J; junction bases unmatched: 3. CDR1 and CDR2 from the germline V gene are KGHSH and LQKENI. CDR3 length: 13 amino acids. CDR3 amino acids: CASSPGQVHEQFF. In DNA form, the CDR3 reads TGTGCCAGCTCACCAGGACAGGTCCATGAGCAGTTCTTC.

The J gene is TRBJ1-1, the V gene TRBV7-8; D is ambiguous. Germline lookup yields CDR1 SGHVS and CDR2 FQNEAQ. V shed 1 base and J shed 2 bases, with 14 bases lying between them. The CDR3 runs 16 residues. CDR3 residues: CASSLETGQRNTEAFF. The CDR3 region has the DNA TGTGCCAGCAGCTTAGAGACCGGGCAAAGAAACACTGAAGCTTTCTTT.

The rearrangement links TRBV5-8 to TRBJ2-6; D may be TRBD1 (8 bases). CDR1 and CDR2 from the germline V gene are SGHTS and YDEGEE. V gave up 4 bases and J gave up 0 bases, with 17 bases separating them. This CDR3 spans 18 amino acids. CDR3 in amino acids: CASSPRTGTNSGANVLTF. CDR3 in DNA: TGTGCCAGCAGCCCTCGGACAGGGACTAACTCTGGGGCCAACGTCCTGACTTTC.

This clone was detected once. This chain uses TRBV5-1 with TRBJ2-1, with a possible D match to TRBD2 (5 bases). The CDR3 is 12 residues long. Germline V gene lookup returns CDR1 SGHRS and CDR2 YFSETQ. With 7 bases removed from V and 7 bases from J, the gap between germline ends came to 12 bases. The CDR3 region has the DNA TGCGCCAGCGGTCTAGCAGCAAATGAGCAGTTCTTC. Protein: CASGLAANEQFF.

V usage is TRBV5-1 and J usage is TRBJ1-4; a weak D match, TRBD1 (5 bases). The CDR3 extends over 19 amino acids. Trimming removed 1 base from V and 0 bases from J, with 19 bases in between. Per germline, CDR1 SGHRS and CDR2 YFSETQ. CDR3 nucleotide sequence: TGCGCCAGCAGCTTGTCTGTGGTACAGGACCTTCCAACTAATGAAAAACTGTTTTTT. This encodes CASSLSVVQDLPTNEKLFF.

The rearrangement uses TRBV7-9 and TRBJ2-1, with 9 bases matching TRBD2. Per germline, CDR1 SEHNR and CDR2 FQNEAQ (reference sequence). V was clipped by 1 base and J by 9 bases; unmatched bases: 10. CDR3 length: 16 amino acids. CDR3 sequence: CASSLGVAGVEGEQFF. CDR3 nucleotide sequence: TGTGCCAGCAGCTTAGGAGTAGCGGGAGTCGAGGGTGAGCAGTTCTTC.

This chain uses TRBV5-5 with TRBJ2-3; 10 bases align to TRBD2. Germline-derived CDR1 and CDR2 are SGHKS and YYEKEE (reference sequence). V trimming: 6 bases; J trimming: 4 bases; junction bases outside the gene matches: 11. The CDR3 is 16 amino acids. The CDR3 DNA reads TGTGCCAGCAACCCCACAGCGGGAGGGCGGGCAGATACGCAGTATTTT. As protein: CASNPTAGGRADTQYF.

The chain combines TRBV6-5 with TRBJ2-7; 7 positions match TRBD2. J lost 7 bases, V lost 2 bases, and 8 bases had no gene match. CDR1 is MNHEY and CDR2 is SVGAGI in the germline V gene. The CDR3 contains 14 residues. The CDR3 spells CASSYGAGAWEQYF. DNA for the CDR3: TGTGCCAGCAGTTACGGCGCGGGAGCTTGGGAGCAGTACTTC.

The gene calls are TRBV2 and TRBJ1-1; TRBD1 aligns across 10 bases. Germline V gene sequence: CDR1 SNHLY, CDR2 FYNNEI. Losses at the gene ends were 6 bases for V and 6 bases for J; bases not matched to a gene: 4. The length of the CDR3 is 13 residues. Written as DNA, the CDR3 is TGTGCCAGCAGCCTAGGACAGGGGGCTGAAGCTTTCTTT. It is translated as CASSLGQGAEAFF.

This clone showed up just a few times. This chain connects TRBV6-5 to TRBJ1-2, with 7 bases lining up with TRBD1. There are 14 residues in the CDR3. The trim removed 0 bases at V and 10 bases at J, leaving 8 bases unmatched. Germline assignment: CDR1 MNHEY and CDR2 SVGAGI. CDR3 sequence: CASSYSDRAPDYTF. The CDR3 DNA follows: TGTGCCAGCAGTTACTCAGACAGGGCCCCAGACTACACCTTC.

V is TRBV6-5 and J is TRBJ1-5; the match to TRBD1 covers 10 bases. Germline trimming cut 6 bases from V and 6 bases from J; bases unmatched to any gene: 8. The CDR3 sequence is 15 residues long. Germline loops: CDR1 MNHEY, CDR2 SVGAGI. The CDR3 DNA reads TGTGCCAGCAGGGCCTCCGGGACAGGGGTTCAGCCCCAGCATTTT. This encodes CASRASGTGVQPQHF.

V usage is TRBV5-1 and J usage is TRBJ2-7; D call uncertain. Germline CDR1 reads SGHRS; CDR2 reads YFSETQ. The CDR3 sequence is 12 residues long. Deletions cut 5 bases from V and 0 bases from J, with 6 bases between. CDR3: CASRASSYEQYF. The CDR3 DNA reads as TGCGCCAGCAGAGCATCCTCCTACGAGCAGTACTTC.

As for this clone: In the same sample, other DNA sequences code for this CDR3. The chain employs TRBV18 and TRBJ1-5; the D is unclear. The CDR3 is 13 amino acids. Germline loops: CDR1 KGHSH, CDR2 LQKENI. V was shortened by 3 bases and J by 7 bases, with 10 bases between the two germline ends. The CDR3, as DNA: TGTGCCAGCTCACCTCCGGGTGGGCAGCCCCAGCATTTT. Translated: CASSPPGGQPQHF.

This clone was found once. The chain has TRBV11-1 and TRBJ2-7; TRBD2 agrees at 13 bases. V was pared by 5 bases and J by 6 bases, with 7 bases of the junction left unmatched. Germline assignment: CDR1 SGHAT and CDR2 FQDESV (reference sequence). The CDR3 covers 15 residues. CDR3 amino acids: CASSLEGLAGTEQYF. The CDR3, as DNA: TGTGCCAGCAGCCTCGAGGGACTAGCGGGAACCGAGCAGTACTTC.

V usage is TRBV18 and J usage is TRBJ1-3; 10 bases line up with TRBD1. Trimming removed 3 bases from V and 5 bases from J; junction bases left unmatched: 4. This CDR3 contains 15 residues. Germline-derived CDR1 and CDR2 are KGHSH and LQKENI. The CDR3 sequence: CASSPGQGTRNTIYF. The CDR3 DNA follows: TGTGCCAGCTCACCGGGACAGGGGACGAGAAACACCATATATTTT.

J is TRBJ1-2 and V is TRBV4-3; D might be TRBD1 (5 bases). The CDR3 sequence is 14 residues long. V dropped 4 bases and J dropped 2 bases, with 11 bases sitting between them. Germline V CDR1 and CDR2: LGHNA, YSLEER. CDR3 amino acids: CASSRGTANYGYTF. The CDR3 DNA reads as TGCGCCAGCAGCCGCGGGACGGCAAACTATGGCTACACCTTC.

The chain has TRBV15 and TRBJ1-3; D is ambiguous. This CDR3 contains 15 residues. The V gene's germline CDR1 is LNHNV and CDR2 YYDKDF (reference sequence). V was clipped by 0 bases and J by 4 bases, with 10 bases between them. CDR3 protein: CATSRDWEGGNTIYF. CDR3 bases: TGTGCCACCAGCAGAGATTGGGAAGGAGGAAACACCATATATTTT.

This clone was picked up one time. The chain recombines TRBV6-5 with TRBJ2-7, with 7 bases lining up with TRBD1. CDR3 length equals 15 residues. V was pared by 0 bases and J by 4 bases, with 6 bases of the junction left unmatched. CDR1 and CDR2 from the germline V gene are MNHEY and SVGAGI. CDR3 residues: CASSYSSGQIYEQYF. The CDR3 nucleotides read TGTGCCAGCAGTTACTCGTCGGGACAGATATACGAGCAGTACTTC.

The chain joins TRBV11-2 to TRBJ2-1; D not certain. Germline CDR1 and CDR2: SGHAT and FQNNGV. The CDR3 contains 16 residues. Deletions cut 0 bases from V and 5 bases from J, with 14 bases between. The CDR3 loop reads CASSLEGRWGNNEQFF. The CDR3 DNA reads as TGTGCCAGCAGCTTAGAAGGACGATGGGGAAACAATGAGCAGTTCTTC.